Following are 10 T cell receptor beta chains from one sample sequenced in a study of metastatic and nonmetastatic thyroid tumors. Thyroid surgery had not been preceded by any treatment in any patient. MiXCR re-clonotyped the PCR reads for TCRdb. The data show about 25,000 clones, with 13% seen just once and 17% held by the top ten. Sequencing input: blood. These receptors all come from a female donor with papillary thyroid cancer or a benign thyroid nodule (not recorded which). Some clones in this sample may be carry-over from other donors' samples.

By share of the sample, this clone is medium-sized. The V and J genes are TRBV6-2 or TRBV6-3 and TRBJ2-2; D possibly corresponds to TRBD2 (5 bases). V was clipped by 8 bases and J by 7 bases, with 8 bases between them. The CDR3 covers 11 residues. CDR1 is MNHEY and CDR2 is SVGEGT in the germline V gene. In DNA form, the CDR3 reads TGTGCCAGCGGTCGGGGCGGGGAGCTGTTTTTT. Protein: CASGRGGELFF.

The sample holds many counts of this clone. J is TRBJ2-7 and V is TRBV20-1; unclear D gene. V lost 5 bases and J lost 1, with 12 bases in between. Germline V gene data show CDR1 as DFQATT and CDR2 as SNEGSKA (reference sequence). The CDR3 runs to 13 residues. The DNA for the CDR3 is TGCAGTGCTTATCGTTATAGGTCCTACGAGCAGTACTTC. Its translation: CSAYRYRSYEQYF.

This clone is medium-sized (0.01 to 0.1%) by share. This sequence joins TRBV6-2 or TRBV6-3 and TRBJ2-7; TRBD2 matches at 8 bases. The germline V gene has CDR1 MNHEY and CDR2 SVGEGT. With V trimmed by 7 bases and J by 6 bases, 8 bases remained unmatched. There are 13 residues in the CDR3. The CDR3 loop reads CASTETSAAEQYF. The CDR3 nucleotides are TGTGCCAGCACCGAGACTAGCGCAGCCGAGCAGTACTTC.

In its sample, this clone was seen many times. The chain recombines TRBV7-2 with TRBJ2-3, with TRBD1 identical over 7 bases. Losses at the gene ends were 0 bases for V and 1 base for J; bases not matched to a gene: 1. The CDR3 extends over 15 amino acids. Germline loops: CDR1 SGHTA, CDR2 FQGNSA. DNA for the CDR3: TGTGCCAGCAGCTTAGCCGGACAGGGCACAGATACGCAGTATTTT. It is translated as CASSLAGQGTDTQYF.

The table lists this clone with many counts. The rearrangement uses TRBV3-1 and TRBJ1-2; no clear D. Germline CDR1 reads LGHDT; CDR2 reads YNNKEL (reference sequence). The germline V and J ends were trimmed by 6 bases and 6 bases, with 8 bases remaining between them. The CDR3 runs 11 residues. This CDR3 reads CASSRLHGYTF. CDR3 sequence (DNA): TGTGCCAGCAGTCGCCTCCATGGCTACACCTTC.

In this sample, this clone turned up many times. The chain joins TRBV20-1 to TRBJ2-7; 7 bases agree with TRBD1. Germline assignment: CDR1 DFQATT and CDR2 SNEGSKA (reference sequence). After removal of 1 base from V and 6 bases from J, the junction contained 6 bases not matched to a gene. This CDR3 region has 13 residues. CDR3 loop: CSARGPGGFEQYF. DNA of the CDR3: TGCAGTGCTAGAGGTCCAGGGGGTTTCGAGCAGTACTTC.

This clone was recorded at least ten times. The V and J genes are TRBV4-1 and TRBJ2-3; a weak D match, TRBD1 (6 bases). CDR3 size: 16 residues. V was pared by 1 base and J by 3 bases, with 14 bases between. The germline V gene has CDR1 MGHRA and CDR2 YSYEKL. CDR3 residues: CASSQVSGRGTDTQYF. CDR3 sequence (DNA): TGCGCCAGCAGCCAAGTTTCGGGCAGGGGAACAGATACGCAGTATTTT.

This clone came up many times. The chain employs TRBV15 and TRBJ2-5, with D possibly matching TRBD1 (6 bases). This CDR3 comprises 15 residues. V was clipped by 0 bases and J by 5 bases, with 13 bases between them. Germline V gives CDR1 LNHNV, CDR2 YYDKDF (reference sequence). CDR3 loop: CATSRESGAGETQYF. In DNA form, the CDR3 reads TGTGCCACCAGCAGAGAATCAGGGGCCGGGGAGACCCAGTACTTC.

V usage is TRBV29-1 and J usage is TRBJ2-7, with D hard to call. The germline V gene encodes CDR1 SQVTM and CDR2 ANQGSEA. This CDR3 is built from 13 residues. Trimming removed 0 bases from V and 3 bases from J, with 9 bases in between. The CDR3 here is CSVEDRFSYEQYF. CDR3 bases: TGCAGCGTTGAAGATCGATTCAGCTACGAGCAGTACTTC.

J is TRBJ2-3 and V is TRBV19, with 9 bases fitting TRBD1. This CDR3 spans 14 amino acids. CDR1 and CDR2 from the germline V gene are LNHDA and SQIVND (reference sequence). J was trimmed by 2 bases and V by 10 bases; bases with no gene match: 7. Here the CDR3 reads CAIAGTGYTDTQYF. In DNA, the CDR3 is TGTGCCATCGCCGGGACAGGGTACACAGATACGCAGTATTTT.